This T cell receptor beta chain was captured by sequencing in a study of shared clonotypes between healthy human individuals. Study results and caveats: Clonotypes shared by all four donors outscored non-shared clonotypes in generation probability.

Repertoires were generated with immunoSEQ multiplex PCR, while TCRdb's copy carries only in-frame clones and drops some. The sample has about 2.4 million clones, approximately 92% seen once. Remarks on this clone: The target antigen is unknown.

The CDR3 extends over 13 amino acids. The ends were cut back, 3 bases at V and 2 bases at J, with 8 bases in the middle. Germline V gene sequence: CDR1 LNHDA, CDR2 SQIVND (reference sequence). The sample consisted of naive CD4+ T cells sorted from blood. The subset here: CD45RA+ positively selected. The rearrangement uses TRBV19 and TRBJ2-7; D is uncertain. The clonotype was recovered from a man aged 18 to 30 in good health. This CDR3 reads CASSIREPYEQYF. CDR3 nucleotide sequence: TGTGCCAGTAGTATTCGAGAGCCCTACGAGCAGTACTTC.